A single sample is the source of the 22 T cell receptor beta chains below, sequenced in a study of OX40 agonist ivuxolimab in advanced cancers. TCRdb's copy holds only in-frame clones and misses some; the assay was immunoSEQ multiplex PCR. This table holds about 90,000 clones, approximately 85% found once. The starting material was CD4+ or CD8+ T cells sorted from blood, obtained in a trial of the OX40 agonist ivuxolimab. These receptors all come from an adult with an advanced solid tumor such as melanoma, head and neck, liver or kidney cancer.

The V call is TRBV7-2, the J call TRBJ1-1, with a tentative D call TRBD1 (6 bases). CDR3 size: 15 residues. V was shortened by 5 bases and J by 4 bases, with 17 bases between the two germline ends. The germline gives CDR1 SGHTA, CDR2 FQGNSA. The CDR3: CASSAPGAGTTEAFF. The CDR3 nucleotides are TGTGCCAGCAGCGCCCCGGGGGCTGGGACCACTGAAGCTTTCTTT.

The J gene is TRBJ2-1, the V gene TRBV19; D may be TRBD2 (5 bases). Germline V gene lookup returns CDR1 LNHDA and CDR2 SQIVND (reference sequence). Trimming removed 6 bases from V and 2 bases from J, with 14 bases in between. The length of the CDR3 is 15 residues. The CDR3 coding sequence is TGTGCCAGTAGCGCTCCTACTAGAGCCTACAATGAGCAGTTCTTC. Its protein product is CASSAPTRAYNEQFF.

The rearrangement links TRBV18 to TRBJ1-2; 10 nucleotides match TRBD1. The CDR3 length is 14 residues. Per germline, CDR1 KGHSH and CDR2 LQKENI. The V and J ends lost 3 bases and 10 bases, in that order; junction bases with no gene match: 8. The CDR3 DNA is TGTGCCAGCTCACCGCTTGGGACAGGGGATTCCTACACCTTC. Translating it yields CASSPLGTGDSYTF.

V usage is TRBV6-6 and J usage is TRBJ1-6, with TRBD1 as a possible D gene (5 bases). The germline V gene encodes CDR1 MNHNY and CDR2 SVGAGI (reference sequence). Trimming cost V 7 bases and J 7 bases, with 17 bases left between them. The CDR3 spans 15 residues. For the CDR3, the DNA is TGTGCCAGCACCCCGGGGGGACGGATAAATTCACCCCTCCACTTT. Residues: CASTPGGRINSPLHF.

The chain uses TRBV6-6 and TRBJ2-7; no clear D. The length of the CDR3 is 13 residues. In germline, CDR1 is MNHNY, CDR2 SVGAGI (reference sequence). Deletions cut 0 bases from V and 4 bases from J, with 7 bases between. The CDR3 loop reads CASSYSYGYEQYF. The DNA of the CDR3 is TGTGCCAGCAGTTACTCGTACGGGTACGAGCAGTACTTC.

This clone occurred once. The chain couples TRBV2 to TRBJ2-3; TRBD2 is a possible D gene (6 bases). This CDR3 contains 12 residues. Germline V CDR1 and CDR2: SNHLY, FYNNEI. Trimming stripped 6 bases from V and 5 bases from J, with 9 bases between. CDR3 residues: CASSAGQDTQYF. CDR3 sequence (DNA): TGTGCCAGCAGCGCGGGGCAAGATACGCAGTATTTT.

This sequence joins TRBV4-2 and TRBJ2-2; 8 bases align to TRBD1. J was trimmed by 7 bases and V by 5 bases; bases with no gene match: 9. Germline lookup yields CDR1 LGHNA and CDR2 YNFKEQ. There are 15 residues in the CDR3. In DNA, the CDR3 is TGTGCCAGCAGCACCCACACAGGGGGAGGCGGGGAGCTGTTTTTT. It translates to CASSTHTGGGGELFF.

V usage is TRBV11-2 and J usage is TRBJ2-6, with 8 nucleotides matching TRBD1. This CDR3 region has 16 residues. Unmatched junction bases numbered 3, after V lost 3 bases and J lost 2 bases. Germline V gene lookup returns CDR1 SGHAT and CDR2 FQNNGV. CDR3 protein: CASSFRTGPGANVLTF. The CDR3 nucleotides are TGTGCCAGCAGCTTCCGGACAGGGCCTGGGGCCAACGTCCTGACTTTC. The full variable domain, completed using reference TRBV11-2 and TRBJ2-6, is EAGVAQSPRYKIIEKRQSVAFWCNPISGHATLYWYQQILGQGPKLLIQFQNNGVVDDSQLPKDRFSAERLKGVDSTLKIQPAKLEDSAVYLCASSFRTGPGANVLTFGAGSRLTVL.

CDR3 loop: CASSSGPRNPYGYTF. In DNA form, the CDR3 reads TGCGCCAGCAGCTCGGGACCCCGTAATCCTTATGGCTACACCTTC. The chain recombines TRBV5-1 with TRBJ1-2; weak D call: TRBD1 (5 bases). From germline, CDR1 is SGHRS and CDR2 YFSETQ. V was shortened by 3 bases and J by 5 bases, with 17 bases between the two germline ends. The length of the CDR3 is 15 residues.

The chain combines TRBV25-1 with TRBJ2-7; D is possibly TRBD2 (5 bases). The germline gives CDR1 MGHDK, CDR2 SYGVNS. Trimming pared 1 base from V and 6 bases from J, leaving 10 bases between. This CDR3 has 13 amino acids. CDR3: CASSEFEGGEQYF. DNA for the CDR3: TGTGCCAGCAGTGAATTTGAGGGTGGCGAGCAGTACTTC.

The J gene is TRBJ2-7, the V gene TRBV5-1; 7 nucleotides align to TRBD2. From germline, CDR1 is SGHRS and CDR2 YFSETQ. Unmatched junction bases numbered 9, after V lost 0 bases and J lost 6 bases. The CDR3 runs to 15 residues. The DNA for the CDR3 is TGCGCCAGCAGCTTGGCCGGGGGGAGGGGCGGCGAGCAGTACTTC. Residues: CASSLAGGRGGEQYF.

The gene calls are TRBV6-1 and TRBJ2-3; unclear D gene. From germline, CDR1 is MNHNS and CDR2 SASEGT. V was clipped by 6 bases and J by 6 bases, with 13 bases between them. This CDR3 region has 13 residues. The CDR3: CASSRSQEDTQYF. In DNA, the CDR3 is TGTGCCAGCAGCCGCTCCCAAGAGGATACGCAGTATTTT.

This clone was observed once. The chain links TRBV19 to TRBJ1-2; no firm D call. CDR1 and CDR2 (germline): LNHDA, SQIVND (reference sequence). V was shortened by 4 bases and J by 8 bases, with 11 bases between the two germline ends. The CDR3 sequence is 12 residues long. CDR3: CASSTHTGGYTF. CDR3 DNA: TGTGCCAGTAGTACTCACACGGGCGGCTACACCTTC.

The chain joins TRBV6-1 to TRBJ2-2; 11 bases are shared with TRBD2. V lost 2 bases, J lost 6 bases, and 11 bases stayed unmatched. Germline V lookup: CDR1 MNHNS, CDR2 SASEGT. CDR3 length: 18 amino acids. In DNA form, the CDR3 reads TGTGCCAGCAGTGAAACACTAGCGGGGGCCCGTATTGCCGGGGAGCTGTTTTTT. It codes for CASSETLAGARIAGELFF.

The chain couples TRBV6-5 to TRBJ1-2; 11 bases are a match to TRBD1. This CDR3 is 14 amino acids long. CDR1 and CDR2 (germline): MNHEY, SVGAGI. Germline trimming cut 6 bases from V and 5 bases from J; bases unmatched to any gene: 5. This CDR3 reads CASSLGQGVYGYTF. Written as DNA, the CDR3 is TGTGCCAGCAGCCTGGGACAGGGGGTTTATGGCTACACCTTC.

CDR3 sequence (DNA): TGTGCCACCAGCAGAGATCGGGTTTTAGCGGGAGTTGAGCAGTACTTC. The encoded protein is CATSRDRVLAGVEQYF. The chain has TRBV15 and TRBJ2-7; 9 bases align to TRBD2. Unmatched junction bases numbered 10, after V lost 0 bases and J lost 7 bases. Germline V gene sequence: CDR1 LNHNV, CDR2 YYDKDF (reference sequence). The CDR3 is 16 residues long.

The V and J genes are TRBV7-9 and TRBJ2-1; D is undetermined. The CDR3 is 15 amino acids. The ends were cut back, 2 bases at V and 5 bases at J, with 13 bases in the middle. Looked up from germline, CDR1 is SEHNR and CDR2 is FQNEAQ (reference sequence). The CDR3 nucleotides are TGTGCCAGCAGCTTATGGTGGCCAGCCGACAATGAGCAGTTCTTC. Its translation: CASSLWWPADNEQFF.

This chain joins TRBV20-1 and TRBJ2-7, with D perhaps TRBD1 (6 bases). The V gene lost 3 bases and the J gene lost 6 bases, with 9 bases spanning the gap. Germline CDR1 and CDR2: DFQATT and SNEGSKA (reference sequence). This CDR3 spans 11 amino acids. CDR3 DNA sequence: TGCAGTGCTAGGGTAGGGGGCGAGCAGTACGTC. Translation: CSARVGGEQYV.

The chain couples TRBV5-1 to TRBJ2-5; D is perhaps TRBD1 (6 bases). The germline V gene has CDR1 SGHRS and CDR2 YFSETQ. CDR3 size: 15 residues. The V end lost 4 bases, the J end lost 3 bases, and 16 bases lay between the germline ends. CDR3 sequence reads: CASSPSGQIKETQYF. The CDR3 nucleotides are TGCGCCAGCAGCCCCTCAGGACAGATCAAAGAGACCCAGTACTTC. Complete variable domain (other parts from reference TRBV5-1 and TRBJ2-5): KAGVTQTPRYLIKTRGQQVTLSCSPISGHRSVSWYQQTPGQGLQFLFEYFSETQRNKGNFPGRFSGRQFSNSRSEMNVSTLELGDSALYLCASSPSGQIKETQYFGPGTRLLVL.

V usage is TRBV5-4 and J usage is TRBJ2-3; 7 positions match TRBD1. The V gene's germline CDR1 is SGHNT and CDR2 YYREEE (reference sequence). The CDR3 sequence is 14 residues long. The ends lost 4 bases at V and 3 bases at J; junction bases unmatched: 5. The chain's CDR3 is CASSLEQGTDTQYF. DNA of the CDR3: TGTGCCAGCAGCCTGGAACAGGGGACAGATACGCAGTATTTT.

This CDR3 is CASSLKTVSQFF. CDR3 sequence (DNA): TGTGCCAGCAGTTTGAAGACCGTATCCCAGTTCTTC. V usage is TRBV28 and J usage is TRBJ2-1; D not certain. Between the trimmed V and J ends, which lost 3 bases and 13 bases, there was a span of 13 bases. The CDR3 runs 12 residues. Germline loops: CDR1 MDHEN, CDR2 SYDVKM.

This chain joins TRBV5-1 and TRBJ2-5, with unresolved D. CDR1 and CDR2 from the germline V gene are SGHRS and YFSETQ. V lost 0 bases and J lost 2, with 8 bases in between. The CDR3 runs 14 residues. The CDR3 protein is CASSLGIIQETQYF. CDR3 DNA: TGCGCCAGCAGCTTGGGCATCATTCAAGAGACCCAGTACTTC.